In this sample, the clone carrying this T cell receptor beta chain turned up once. Its target is unknown. At one of its ends the junction is not consistent with the germline gene, which may arise from a read error. Assay used: immunoSEQ multiplex PCR; TCRdb lists only in-frame clones, some missing. The repertoire holds 25,000 to 30,000 clones, with about 74% as singletons. The CDR3 runs to 17 residues. Germline assignment: CDR1 SSHAT and CDR2 FNYEAQ (reference sequence). This entry belongs to a study of STAT3 mutations in large granular lymphocyte leukemia. General study points: Sampling intervals varied between patients and samples. Suggested: STAT3 mutation was not the ancestral event for these clonal expansions. TCR clonotype switching after therapy occurred in about 35% of the 18 patients. Some patients had persisting codominant clonotypes that could mask small clones. At least one immunodominant TCR beta clonotype appeared in every T-cell large granular lymphocyte leukemia patient.

The source of this sequence is a woman aged 45-59 years with T-cell large granular lymphocyte leukemia. Some clones in this sample may be carry-over from other donors' samples. The specimen sequenced was peripheral blood mononuclear cells. The rearrangement joins TRBV7-7 to TRBJ2-1; a weak D match, TRBD2 (5 bases). The CDR3: CASSLASRRVSYNEQFF. DNA for the CDR3: TGTGCTAGCAGCTTAGCGAGTAGAAGGGTCTCCTACAATGAGCAGTTCTTC.